This TCR beta chain was sequenced in a study of T cells after yellow fever vaccination. TCRdb redid the calling of the 5' RACE reads with MiXCR, one entry per CDR3 protein. The repertoire holds about 630,000 distinct CDR3 sequences, with around an eighth as singletons. Germline CDR1 and CDR2: DFQATT and SNEGSKA (reference sequence). The CDR3 extends over 14 amino acids. Trimming at V came to 3 bases and at J to 4 bases, leaving 2 bases not matched to a gene. Study-wide findings and caveats: Most clones from primary vaccination resurfaced after the booster (approximately 97% CD4, 70% to 90% CD8). Repertoires obtained by FACS sorting could include abundant clonotypes that entered as contaminants from the bulk population.

In this sample, this clonotype turned up many times. The antigen is not known. The material sequenced was PBMCs, taken on the day of the yellow fever booster vaccination. The chain combines TRBV20-1 with TRBJ1-5, with TRBD1 matching over 11 bases. The receptor was derived from a man aged 30 to 45 who received the YFV17D yellow fever vaccine. In DNA form, the CDR3 reads TGCAGTGCTAGGGGGACAGGGGGTAATCAGCCCCAGCATTTT. As protein: CSARGTGGNQPQHF.